Listed here is a single TCR beta chain. Antigen specificity is unknown. The sample is drawn from a study of regulatory T cells in long-lasting Graves disease. Study details: Antithyroid drugs had been given to newly diagnosed Graves' patients for under 3 months. Points from the study as a whole: Persistent cases of Graves' showed reduced TCR diversity relative to newly diagnosed patients. With persistent disease, TRBV28, TRBJ1-2 and TRBJ2-5 were the favored segments. No thyroid tissue was studied; the work used peripheral blood only.

V lost 4 bases to trimming and J lost 2 bases; unmatched junction nucleotides: 3. The germline V gene encodes CDR1 MRHNA and CDR2 SNTAGT. This CDR3 region has 15 residues. Time point in this sample: newly diagnosed GD, antithyroid drugs for less than 3 months. From PBMCs, RNA was extracted and then used to make the TCR library. Construction of the TCR beta libraries employed iRepertoire HTBI primers in conjunction with Arm-PCR of CDR3 regions. TCRdb reprocessed the multiplex PCR reads with MiXCR, giving one entry per CDR3 protein. There are about 240,000 distinct CDR3 sequences in the sample; 20% occur only once, and approximately 14% lies in the top ten.

The chain is built from TRBV6-4 and TRBJ2-3, with 10 bases matching TRBD2. Sequenced material: peripheral blood mononuclear cells (PBMCs), taken at new diagnosis, from a patient treated with antithyroid drugs. The source of this sequence is a female donor with Graves disease. In DNA form, the CDR3 reads TGTGCCAGCAGTGCCAGCGGGGGGGCCACAGATACGCAGTATTTT. Its protein is CASSASGGATDTQYF.